This T cell receptor (beta chain) derives from a study of T cell responses to AZD1222 COVID-19 vaccine. Generated by immunoSEQ multiplex PCR, the TCRdb table keeps only in-frame clones and is missing some. This table has some 280,000 clones, 85% to 95% appearing once. In the case of this clone: Its antigen is not known.

The V and J ends lost 0 bases and 5 bases respectively, with 8 bases between them. CDR3 length equals 13 residues. The germline gives CDR1 SGHRS, CDR2 YFSETQ. Overall study results and limits: Of spike-specific TCRs, nearly half reportedly target regions left unmutated in variants.

This rearrangement joins TRBV5-1 to TRBJ1-1; D unresolved. The sample consisted of peripheral blood, taken 28 days after the second AZD1222 dose. The TCR was taken from an adult who received the AZD1222 COVID-19 vaccine. The CDR3 DNA follows: TGCGCCAGCAGCTTGGGGCCCTCAACTGAAGCTTTCTTT. Protein product: CASSLGPSTEAFF.